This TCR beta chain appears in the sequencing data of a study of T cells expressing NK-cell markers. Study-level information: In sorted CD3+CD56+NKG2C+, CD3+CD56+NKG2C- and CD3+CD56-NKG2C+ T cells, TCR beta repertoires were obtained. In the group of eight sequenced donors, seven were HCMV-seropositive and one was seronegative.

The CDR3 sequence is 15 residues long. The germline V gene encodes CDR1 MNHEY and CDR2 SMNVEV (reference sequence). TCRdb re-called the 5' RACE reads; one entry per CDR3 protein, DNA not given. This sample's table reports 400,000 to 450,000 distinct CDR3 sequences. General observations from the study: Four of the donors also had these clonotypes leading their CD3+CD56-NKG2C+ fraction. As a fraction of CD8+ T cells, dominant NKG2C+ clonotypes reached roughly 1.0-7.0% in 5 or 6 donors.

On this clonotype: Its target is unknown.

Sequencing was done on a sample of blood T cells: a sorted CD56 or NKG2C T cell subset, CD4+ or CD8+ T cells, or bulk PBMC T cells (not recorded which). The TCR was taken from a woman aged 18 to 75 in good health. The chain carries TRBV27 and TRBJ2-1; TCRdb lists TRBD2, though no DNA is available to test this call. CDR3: CASTKRLAGPGGQFF.